This T cell receptor (beta chain) was recovered during a study of post-analysis software for immune sequencing data. Study in general: Disease trajectories encompassed relapsing-remitting, secondary progressive and progressive-relapsing multiple sclerosis. Findings and caveats of the study: Under F measure analysis, samples from one preparation batch co-clustered strongly. Patients used about 5 TRBV segments, including TRBV5-6, TRBV5-1 and TRBV20-1, more often than controls. Controls showed significantly higher normalized Chao1 diversity than did multiple sclerosis patients.

Points on this clonotype: Its antigen remains unknown.

The germline CDR1 and CDR2 sequences are SGHTA and FQGNSA. The CDR3 contains 17 residues. Trimming removed 5 bases from V and 2 bases from J; junction bases left unmatched: 10. Tagging with unique molecular identifiers was a feature of the TCR beta cDNA libraries. Input populations of roughly 1 to 10 million T cells gave rise to roughly 500,000 cDNA molecules. Each CDR3 protein gets one entry after TCRdb re-called the PCR reads with MiXCR. The sample holds a few hundred thousand distinct CDR3 sequences; approximately 46% are singletons and the top ten take about 12%. The sequence was obtained from a girl under 18 with multiple sclerosis. The rearrangement joins TRBV7-2 to TRBJ2-3; 10 nucleotides agree with TRBD2. Sequenced: blood. CDR3 sequence (DNA): TGTGCCAGCAGCCCTGGGACTAGCGTAAGATTCACAGATACGCAGTATTTT. This gives the protein CASSPGTSVRFTDTQYF. Based on the CDR3 plus reference TRBV7-2 and TRBJ2-3, the full variable domain is GAGVSQSPSNKVTEKGKDVELRCDPISGHTALYWYRQSLGQGLEFLIYFQGNSAPDKSGLPSDRFSAERTGGSVSTLTIQRTQQEDSAVYLCASSPGTSVRFTDTQYFGPGTRLTVL.